The source of this T cell receptor (beta chain) is a study of blood T cell repertoires in COVID-19. At the level of the study: The United States, Italy and Spain supplied acute and convalescent COVID-19 samples. From T cells, B-cell-depleted T cells, or PBMCs came the material, which was cDNA or gDNA.

Original methodology: Reference gene primer amplification gave nucleated cell count estimates. The method was immunoSEQ multiplex PCR; TCRdb's version includes in-frame clones alone and lacks a portion of them. Clone size and the V and J calls come from that table; the DNA yielded D and trimming. The sample has roughly 250,000 clones, around 89% seen once; the top ten hold approximately 4%. Looked up from germline, CDR1 is LNHDA and CDR2 is SQIVND (reference sequence). The CDR3 covers 18 residues. V was pared by 5 bases and J by 5 bases, with 18 bases of the junction left unmatched. The sequence was collected from a woman in her forties with acute or convalescent COVID-19. Sequencing was carried out using peripheral blood. This rearrangement joins TRBV19 to TRBJ1-5; 7 nucleotides align to TRBD1. In DNA, the CDR3 is TGTGCCAGTAGTCGGGCGGGACAGAGTGTAGTGGGCGATCAGCCCCAGCATTTT. Its translation is CASSRAGQSVVGDQPQHF.